The present entry profiles one T cell receptor (beta chain) with its context. It was with unique molecular identifiers that the TCRbeta library was prepared. TCRdb used MiXCR to reprocess the PCR reads, holding one entry per CDR3 protein. The sample holds 490,000 or so distinct CDR3 sequences, about 12% seen once. Germline CDR1 and CDR2: MNHEY and SMNVEV (reference sequence). The CDR3 extends over 15 amino acids. The junction had 7 bases not matched to a gene; V was cut back by 5 bases and J by 1 base. These data originate in a study of T-cell reconstitution after alpha-beta-depleted transplantation in children.

The rearrangement joins TRBV27 to TRBJ2-5; 7 bases match TRBD2. The TCR sequence derives from a human donor who donated a stem cell graft to a child with combined immunodeficiency. Sequencing used PBMCs from the stem cell graft donor, obtained from the stem cell graft. The DNA for the CDR3 is TGTGCCAGCAGTCTACGGCGGGGGTTCCAAGAGACCCAGTACTTC. This gives the protein CASSLRRGFQETQYF.